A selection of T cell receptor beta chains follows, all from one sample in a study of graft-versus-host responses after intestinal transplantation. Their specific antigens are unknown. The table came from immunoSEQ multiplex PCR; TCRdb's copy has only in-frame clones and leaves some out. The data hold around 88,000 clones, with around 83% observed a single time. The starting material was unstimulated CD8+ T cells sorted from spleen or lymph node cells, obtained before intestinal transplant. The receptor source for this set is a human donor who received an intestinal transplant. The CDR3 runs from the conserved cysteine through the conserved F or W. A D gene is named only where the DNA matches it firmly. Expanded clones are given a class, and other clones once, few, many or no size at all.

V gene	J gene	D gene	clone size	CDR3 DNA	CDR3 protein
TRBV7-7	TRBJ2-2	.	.	TGTGCCAGCAGCTGGACAGCCACCGGGGAGCTGTTTTTT	CASSWTATGELFF
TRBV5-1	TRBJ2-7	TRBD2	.	TGCGCCAGCAGCTTCAGCGGGAACCACGAGCAGTACTTC	CASSFSGNHEQYF
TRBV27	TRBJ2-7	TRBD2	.	TGTGCCAGCAGTTTATATAGCGGGGGACCCTCCTACGAGCAGTACTTC	CASSLYSGGPSYEQYF
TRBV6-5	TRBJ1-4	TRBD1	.	TGTGCCAGCAGTGGCCGGGACAGGGATGAAAAACTGTTTTTT	CASSGRDRDEKLFF
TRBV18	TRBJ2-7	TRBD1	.	TGTGCCAGCTCATTCATCTACAGGGGGGCCTACGAGCAGTACTTC	CASSFIYRGAYEQYF
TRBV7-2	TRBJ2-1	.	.	TGTGCCAGCAGCCTAATCCTAGGGGACTATGAGCAGTTCTTC	CASSLILGDYEQFF
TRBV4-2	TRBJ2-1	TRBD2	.	TGTGCCAGCAGCCAAGTTTGGGGGGGAACCTACAATGAGCAGTTCTTC	CASSQVWGGTYNEQFF
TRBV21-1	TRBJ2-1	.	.	TGTGCCAGCCCATACCCCGACCGTTGGGGGGGCGCGGTAAATGAGCAGTTCTTC	CASPYPDRWGGAVNEQFF
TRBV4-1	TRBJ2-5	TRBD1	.	TGCGCCAGCAGCCAATACCCGGGACAGGGAAAAGAGACCCAGTACTTC	CASSQYPGQGKETQYF
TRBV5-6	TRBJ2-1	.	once	TGTGCCAGCAGCTCCGGGTACAATGAGCAGTTCTTC	CASSSGYNEQFF
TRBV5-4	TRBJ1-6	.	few	TGTGCCAGCAGCTCCTCAGGGGCTAATTCACCCCTCCACTTT	CASSSSGANSPLHF
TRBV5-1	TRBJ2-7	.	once	TGCGCCAGCAGGGAGACCCCGGCCTACGAGCAGTACTTC	CASRETPAYEQYF
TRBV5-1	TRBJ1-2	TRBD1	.	TGCGCCAGCAGCTTGGCCTCAAGGTGGTACAGGGGGAACTATGGCTACACCTTC	CASSLASRWYRGNYGYTF
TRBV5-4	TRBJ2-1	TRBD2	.	TGTGCCAGCAGCTTCGGGACTAGCGGGACAAATGAGCAGTTCTTC	CASSFGTSGTNEQFF
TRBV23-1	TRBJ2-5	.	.	TGCGCCAGCAGTCAATCAAGGGTTAAGGGTCGAGAGACCCAGTACTTC	CASSQSRVKGRETQYF
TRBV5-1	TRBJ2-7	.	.	TGCGCCAGCAGCTTGGGGACCATATACGACGAGCAGTACTTC	CASSLGTIYDEQYF
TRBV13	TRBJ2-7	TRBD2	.	TGTGCCAGCAGCTCGCCAGGAGCGGGAAACGAGCAGTACTTC	CASSSPGAGNEQYF
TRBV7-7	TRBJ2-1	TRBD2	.	TGTGCTAGCAGCCCCCGAACGGGACTAGCGGGAGAGTCCTACAATGAGCAGTTCTTC	CASSPRTGLAGESYNEQFF
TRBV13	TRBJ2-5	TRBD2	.	TGTGCCAGCAGACTAGCGGGGGGCTATCAAGAGACCCAGTACTTC	CASRLAGGYQETQYF
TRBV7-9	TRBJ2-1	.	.	TGTGCCAGCAGCTTAGCATTGGGGCAGGAGAGCTACAATGAGCAGTTCTTC	CASSLALGQESYNEQFF
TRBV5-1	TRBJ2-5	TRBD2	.	TGCGCCAGCAGCGGTTTACTAGCGGGGGGCCAAGAGACCCAGTACTTC	CASSGLLAGGQETQYF
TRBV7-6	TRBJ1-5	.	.	TGTGCCAGCAGCTTAGGAGACAGTAGCAATCAGCCCCAGCATTTT	CASSLGDSSNQPQHF
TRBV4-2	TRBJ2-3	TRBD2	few	TGTGCCAGCAGCAGGCGGGAGGGCGAGCCCGATACGCAGTATTTT	CASSRREGEPDTQYF
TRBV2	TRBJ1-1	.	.	TGTGCCAGCAGTGAAGACCTCAGGGTCATAGAGGACACTGAAGCTTTCTTT	CASSEDLRVIEDTEAFF
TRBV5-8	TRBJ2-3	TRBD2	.	TGTGCCAGCAGCGAACTAGCGGGAGGAAAAGATACGCAGTATTTT	CASSELAGGKDTQYF
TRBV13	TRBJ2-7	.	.	TGTGCCAGCAGCTTAGTGCAGGAGGGGCGCGAGCAGTACTTC	CASSLVQEGREQYF
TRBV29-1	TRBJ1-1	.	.	TGCAGCGTTGAAGAACGAGGCCTCACTGAAGCTTTCTTT	CSVEERGLTEAFF
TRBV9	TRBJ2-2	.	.	TGTGCCAGCAGCCCCACTGGGTGGGGGAACACCGGGGAGCTGTTTTTT	CASSPTGWGNTGELFF
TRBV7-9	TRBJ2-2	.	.	TGTGCCAGCAGCTTAAACACCGGGGAGCTGTTTTTT	CASSLNTGELFF
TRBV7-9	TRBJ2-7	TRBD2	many	TGTGCCAGCAGCTTAGGGACTAGCGGGACCGAGCAGTACTTC	CASSLGTSGTEQYF
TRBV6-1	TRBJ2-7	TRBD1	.	TGTGCCAGCAGCGGCGGGGGACAGGGGTACTACGAGCAGTACTTC	CASSGGGQGYYEQYF
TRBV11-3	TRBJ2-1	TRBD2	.	TGTGCCAGCAGCTTAGCGGGAGGGCCGTACAATGAGCAGTTCTTC	CASSLAGGPYNEQFF
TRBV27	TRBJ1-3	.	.	TGTGCCAGCAGTTTAAGCAGGGGAAACACCATATATTTT	CASSLSRGNTIYF
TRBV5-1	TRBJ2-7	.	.	TGCGCCAGCAGCTTGGCCTCATATCGGTCCAGCTCCTACGAGCAGTACTTC	CASSLASYRSSSYEQYF
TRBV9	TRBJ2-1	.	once	TGTGCCAGCAGCGTAGGTGCCGGGCTGACACACAATGAGCAGTTCTTC	CASSVGAGLTHNEQFF
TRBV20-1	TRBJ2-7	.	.	TGCAGTGCTAGAGATTCCGGAGAGCAGTACTTC	CSARDSGEQYF
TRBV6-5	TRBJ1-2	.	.	TGTGCCAGCAGTTTAATACCAAACTATGGCTACACCTTC	CASSLIPNYGYTF
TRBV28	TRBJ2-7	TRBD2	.	TGTGCCAGCAGTTTAGCGGGACTACCCTACGAGCAGTACTTC	CASSLAGLPYEQYF
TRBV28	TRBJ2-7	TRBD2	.	TGTGCCAGCAGTTTAGGGCTAGCGGGAGGTAACGAGCAGTACTTC	CASSLGLAGGNEQYF
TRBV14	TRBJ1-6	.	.	TGTGCCAGCAGCCAGTTAGCCGGGGATTCACCCCTCCACTTT	CASSQLAGDSPLHF
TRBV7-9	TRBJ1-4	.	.	TGTGCCAGCAGCTATGGACAGCGACCAACTAATGAAAAACTGTTTTTT	CASSYGQRPTNEKLFF
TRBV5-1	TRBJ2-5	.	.	TGCGCCAGCAGCTTGGGGCCCCGACAGGGCGGGGGGGAGACCCAGTACTTC	CASSLGPRQGGGETQYF